This T cell receptor beta chain was found in a study of a mutant IDH1 vaccine in newly diagnosed glioma. Specified time point: week 35, safety follow-up. In every dose of vaccine, 300 ug of mutant IDH1 20-mer peptide was given alongside topical imiquimod. V was cut by 0 bases and J by 6 bases, with 14 bases left in between. The CDR3 sequence is 16 residues long. CDR1 MNHEY and CDR2 SVGAGI come from the germline V gene. Notes on this clone: Antigen unknown.

The assay was immunoSEQ multiplex PCR, and TCRdb's table has in-frame clones only and misses some. Among roughly 44,000 clones listed, under 90% were seen once. This clonotype originated in a woman in her 40s with glioma. Some clones in this sample may be carry-over from other donors' samples. The chain combines TRBV6-5 with TRBJ2-2, with D possibly being TRBD1 or TRBD2 (5 bases each). The sample here was PBMCs, taken from a glioma patient whose treatment included an IDH1 peptide vaccine. This chain's CDR3 is CASSYSRGLGPGELFF. The CDR3 DNA reads TGTGCCAGCAGTTACTCGAGGGGTTTGGGTCCCGGGGAGCTGTTTTTT.